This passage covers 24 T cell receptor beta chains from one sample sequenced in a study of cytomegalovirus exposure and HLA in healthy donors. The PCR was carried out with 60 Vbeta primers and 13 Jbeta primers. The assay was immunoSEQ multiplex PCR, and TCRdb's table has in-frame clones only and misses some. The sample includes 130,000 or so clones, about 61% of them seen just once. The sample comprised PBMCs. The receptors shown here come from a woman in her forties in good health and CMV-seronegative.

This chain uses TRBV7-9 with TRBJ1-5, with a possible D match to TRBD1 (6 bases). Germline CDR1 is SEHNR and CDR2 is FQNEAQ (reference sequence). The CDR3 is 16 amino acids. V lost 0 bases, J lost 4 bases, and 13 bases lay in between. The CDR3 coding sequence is TGTGCCAGCAGCTTAGCGATCGGACAGCCAAATCAGCCCCAGCATTTT. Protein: CASSLAIGQPNQPQHF.

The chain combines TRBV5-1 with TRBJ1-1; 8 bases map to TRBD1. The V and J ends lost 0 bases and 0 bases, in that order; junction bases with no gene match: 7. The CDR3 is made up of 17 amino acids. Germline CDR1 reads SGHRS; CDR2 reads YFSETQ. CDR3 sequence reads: CASSLGQGWAMNTEAFF. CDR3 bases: TGCGCCAGCAGCTTGGGACAGGGGTGGGCCATGAACACTGAAGCTTTCTTT.

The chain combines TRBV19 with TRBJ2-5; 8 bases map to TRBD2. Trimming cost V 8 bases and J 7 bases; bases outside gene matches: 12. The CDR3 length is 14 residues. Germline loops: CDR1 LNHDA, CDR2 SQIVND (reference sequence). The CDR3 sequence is CASANPGGRGTQYF. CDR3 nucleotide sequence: TGTGCCAGTGCTAACCCGGGGGGGCGAGGGACCCAGTACTTC.

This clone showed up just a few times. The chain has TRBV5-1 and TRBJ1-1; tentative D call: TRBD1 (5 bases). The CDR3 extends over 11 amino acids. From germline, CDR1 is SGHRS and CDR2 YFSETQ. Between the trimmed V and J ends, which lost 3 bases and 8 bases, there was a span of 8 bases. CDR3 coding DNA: TGCGCCAGCAGCTACGACAGAGAAGCTTTCTTT. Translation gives CASSYDREAFF.

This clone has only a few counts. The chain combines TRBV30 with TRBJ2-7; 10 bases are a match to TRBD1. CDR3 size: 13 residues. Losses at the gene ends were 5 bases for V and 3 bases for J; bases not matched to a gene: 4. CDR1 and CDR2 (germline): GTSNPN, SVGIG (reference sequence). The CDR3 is CAWQGQGNYEQYF. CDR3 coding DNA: TGTGCCTGGCAGGGACAGGGGAACTACGAGCAGTACTTC.

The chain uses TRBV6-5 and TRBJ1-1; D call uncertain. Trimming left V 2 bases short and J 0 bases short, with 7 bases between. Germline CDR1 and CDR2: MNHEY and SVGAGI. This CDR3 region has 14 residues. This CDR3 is CASSYAGLNTEAFF. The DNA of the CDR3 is TGTGCCAGCAGTTACGCGGGATTGAACACTGAAGCTTTCTTT.

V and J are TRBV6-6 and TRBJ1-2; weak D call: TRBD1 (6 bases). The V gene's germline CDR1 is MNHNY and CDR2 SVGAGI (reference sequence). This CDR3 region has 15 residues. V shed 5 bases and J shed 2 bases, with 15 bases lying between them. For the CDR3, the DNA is TGTGCCAGCAGTCCAACACGGACAGTAAACTATGGCTACACCTTC. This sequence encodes CASSPTRTVNYGYTF.

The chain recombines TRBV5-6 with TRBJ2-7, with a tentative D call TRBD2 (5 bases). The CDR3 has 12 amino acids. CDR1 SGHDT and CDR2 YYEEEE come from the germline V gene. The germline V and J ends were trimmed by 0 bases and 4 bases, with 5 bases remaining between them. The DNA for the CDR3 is TGTGCCAGCAGCTTGGGGGAGTACGAGCAGTACTTC. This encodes CASSLGEYEQYF.

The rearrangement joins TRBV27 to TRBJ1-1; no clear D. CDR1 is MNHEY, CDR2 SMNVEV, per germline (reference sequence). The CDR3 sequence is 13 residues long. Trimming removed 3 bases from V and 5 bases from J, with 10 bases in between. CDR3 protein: CASSLTGRTEAFF. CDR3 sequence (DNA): TGTGCCAGCAGTTTGACGGGGAGGACTGAAGCTTTCTTT.

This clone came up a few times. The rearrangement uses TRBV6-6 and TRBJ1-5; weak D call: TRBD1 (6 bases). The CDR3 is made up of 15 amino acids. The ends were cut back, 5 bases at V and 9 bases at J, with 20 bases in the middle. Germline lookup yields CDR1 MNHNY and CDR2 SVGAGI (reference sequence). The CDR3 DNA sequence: TGTGCCAGCAGTCTTTCTCGGGCAGGGGTGGGGCCCCAGCATTTT. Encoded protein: CASSLSRAGVGPQHF.

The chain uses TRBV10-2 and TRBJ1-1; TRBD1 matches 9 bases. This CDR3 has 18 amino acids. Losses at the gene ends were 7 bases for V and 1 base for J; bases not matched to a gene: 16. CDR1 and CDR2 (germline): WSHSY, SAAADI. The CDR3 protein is CASIDRGLLKPPNTEAFF. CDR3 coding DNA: TGCGCCAGCATCGACAGGGGGTTATTAAAACCCCCGAACACTGAAGCTTTCTTT.

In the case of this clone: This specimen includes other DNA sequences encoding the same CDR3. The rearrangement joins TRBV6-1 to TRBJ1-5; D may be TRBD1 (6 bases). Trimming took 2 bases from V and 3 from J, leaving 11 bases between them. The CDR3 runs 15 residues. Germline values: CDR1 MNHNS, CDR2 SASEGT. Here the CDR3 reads CASSESGGINQPQHF. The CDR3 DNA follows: TGTGCCAGCAGTGAAAGCGGGGGCATCAATCAGCCCCAGCATTTT.

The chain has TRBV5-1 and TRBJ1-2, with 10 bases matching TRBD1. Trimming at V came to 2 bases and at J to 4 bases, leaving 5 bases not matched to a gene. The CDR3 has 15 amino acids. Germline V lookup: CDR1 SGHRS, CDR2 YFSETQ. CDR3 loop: CASSLAGQGTYGYTF. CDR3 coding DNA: TGCGCCAGCAGCTTAGCGGGACAGGGGACCTATGGCTACACCTTC.

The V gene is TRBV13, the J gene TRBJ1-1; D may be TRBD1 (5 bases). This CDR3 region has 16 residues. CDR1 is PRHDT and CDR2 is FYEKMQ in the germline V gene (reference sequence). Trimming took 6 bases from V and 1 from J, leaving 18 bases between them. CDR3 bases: TGTGCCAGCAGACGTTACGGCTGGGGCGAGAACACTGAAGCTTTCTTT. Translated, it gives CASRRYGWGENTEAFF.

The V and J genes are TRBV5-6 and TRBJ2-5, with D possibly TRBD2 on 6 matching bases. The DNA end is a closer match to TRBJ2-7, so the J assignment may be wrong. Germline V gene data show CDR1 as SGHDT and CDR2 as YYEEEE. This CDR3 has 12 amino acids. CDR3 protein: CASSLRGVEQYF. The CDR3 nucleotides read TGTGCCAGCAGCTTGCGCGGGGTCGAGCAGTACTTC.

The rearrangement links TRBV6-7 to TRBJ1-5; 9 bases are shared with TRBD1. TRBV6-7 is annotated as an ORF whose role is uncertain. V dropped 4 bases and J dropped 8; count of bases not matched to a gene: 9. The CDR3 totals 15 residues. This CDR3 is CASSCATGGGKPQHF. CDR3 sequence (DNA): TGTGCCAGCAGTTGCGCTACAGGGGGCGGGAAGCCCCAGCATTTT.

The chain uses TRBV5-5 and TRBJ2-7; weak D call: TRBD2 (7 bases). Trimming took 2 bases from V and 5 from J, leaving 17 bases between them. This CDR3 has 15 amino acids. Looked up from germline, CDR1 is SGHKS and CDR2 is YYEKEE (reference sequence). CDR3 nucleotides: TGTGCCAGCAGCTTTCTAGGGGGGGGAGGCGACGAGCAGTACTTC. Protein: CASSFLGGGGDEQYF.

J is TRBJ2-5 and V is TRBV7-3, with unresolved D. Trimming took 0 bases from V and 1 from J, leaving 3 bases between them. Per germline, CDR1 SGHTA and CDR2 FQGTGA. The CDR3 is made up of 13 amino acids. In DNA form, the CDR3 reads TGTGCCAGCAGCTTAACAGCCCAAGAGACCCAGTACTTC. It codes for CASSLTAQETQYF.

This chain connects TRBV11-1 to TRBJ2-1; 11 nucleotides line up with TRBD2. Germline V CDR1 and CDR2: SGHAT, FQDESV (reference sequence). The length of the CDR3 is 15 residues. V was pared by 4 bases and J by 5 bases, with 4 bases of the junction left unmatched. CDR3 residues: CASSSGLAVNNEQFF. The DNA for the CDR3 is TGTGCCAGCAGCTCGGGACTAGCGGTTAACAATGAGCAGTTCTTC.

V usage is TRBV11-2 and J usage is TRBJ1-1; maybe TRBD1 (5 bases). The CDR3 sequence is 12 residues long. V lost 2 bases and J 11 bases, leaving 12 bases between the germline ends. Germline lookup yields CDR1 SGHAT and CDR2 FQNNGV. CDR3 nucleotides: TGTGCCAGCAGCTTAACGACAGCGGGGGCTTTCTTT. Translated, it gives CASSLTTAGAFF.

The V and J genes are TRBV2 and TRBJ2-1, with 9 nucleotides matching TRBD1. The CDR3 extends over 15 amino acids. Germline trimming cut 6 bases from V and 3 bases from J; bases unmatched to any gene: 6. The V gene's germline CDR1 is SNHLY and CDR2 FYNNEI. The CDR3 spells CASRMGQGRYNEQFF. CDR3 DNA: TGTGCCAGCAGGATGGGACAGGGACGCTACAATGAGCAGTTCTTC.

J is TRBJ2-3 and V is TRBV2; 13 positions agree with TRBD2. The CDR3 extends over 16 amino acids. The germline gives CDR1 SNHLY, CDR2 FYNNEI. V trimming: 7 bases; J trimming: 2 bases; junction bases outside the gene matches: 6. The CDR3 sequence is CASKVTSGGHTDTQYF. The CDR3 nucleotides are TGTGCCAGCAAAGTGACTAGCGGGGGGCACACAGATACGCAGTATTTT.

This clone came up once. CDR3 loop: CASSSRTEAFF. The CDR3 bases are TGTGCCAGCAGCTCGCGGACTGAAGCTTTCTTT. V is TRBV7-8 and J is TRBJ1-1; D is unclear. The CDR3 has 11 amino acids. V was clipped by 4 bases and J by 5 bases, with 5 bases between them. Germline loops: CDR1 SGHVS, CDR2 FQNEAQ.

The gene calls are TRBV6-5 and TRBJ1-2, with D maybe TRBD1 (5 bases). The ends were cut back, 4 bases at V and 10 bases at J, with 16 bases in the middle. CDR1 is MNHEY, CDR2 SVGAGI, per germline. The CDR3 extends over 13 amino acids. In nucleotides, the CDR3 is TGTGCCAGCAGTTTCGCGGCAGGGTTAGCCTACACCTTC. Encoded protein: CASSFAAGLAYTF.